The 15 T cell receptor beta chains presented below share a single source sample, sequenced in a study of shared clonotypes between healthy human individuals (dated by TCRdb to 2019 to 2021). The library was prepared using the immunoSEQ multiplex PCR assay. TCRdb provides this immuneACCESS table in a form limited to in-frame rearrangements. Some clones are lacking; in checked studies, under half of them reflect an unresolved V gene, and why the rest are absent is not known. The sample table holds 600,000 to 700,000 clones, of which around three quarters were seen once. The ten largest account for around 2% of the sample. What was sequenced was memory CD4+ T cells sorted from blood. What this sample's cell subset or site label stands for: CD45RA-negative fraction. The receptor set was obtained from a woman in her twenties or thirties in good health.

The rearrangement links TRBV4-2 to TRBJ2-4, with 11 nucleotides matching TRBD2. Germline V CDR1 and CDR2: LGHNA, YNFKEQ. V trimming: 0 bases; J trimming: 8 bases; junction bases outside the gene matches: 6. This CDR3 contains 16 residues. The DNA of the CDR3 is TGTGCCAGCAGCCAAGATCTGACTAGCGGGGTTGACATTCAGTACTTC. It encodes CASSQDLTSGVDIQYF.

This sequence joins TRBV6-1 and TRBJ2-1; D tentatively fits TRBD1 or TRBD2 (5 bases each). Germline values: CDR1 MNHNS, CDR2 SASEGT. This CDR3 has 15 residues. V was trimmed by 7 bases and J by 0 bases, leaving 13 bases between them. Here the CDR3 reads CASTGGFSSYNEQFF. CDR3 DNA: TGTGCCAGCACTGGGGGTTTTAGCTCCTACAATGAGCAGTTCTTC.

Worth noting for this clone: The identical CDR3 is also encoded by other nucleotide sequences in the sample. The chain combines TRBV27 with TRBJ2-3; D unresolved. V was cut by 3 bases and J by 2 bases, with 6 bases left in between. The germline gives CDR1 MNHEY, CDR2 SMNVEV (reference sequence). The CDR3 runs to 13 residues. This chain's CDR3 is CASSFTFTDTQYF. CDR3 in DNA: TGTGCCAGCAGTTTTACCTTCACAGATACGCAGTATTTT.

The V call is TRBV10-1, the J call TRBJ2-2, with D maybe TRBD1 (5 bases). V was clipped by 5 bases and J by 1 base, with 11 bases between them. This CDR3 comprises 15 residues. Looked up from germline, CDR1 is WNHNN and CDR2 is SYGVQD (reference sequence). The DNA of the CDR3 is TGCGCCAGCAGTTGGGGTCAGGGGAACACCGGGGAGCTGTTTTTT. Translated, it gives CASSWGQGNTGELFF.

The chain joins TRBV28 to TRBJ1-5; 7 positions match TRBD1. After removal of 9 bases from V and 11 bases from J, the junction contained 22 bases not matched to a gene. In germline, CDR1 is MDHEN, CDR2 SYDVKM. The length of the CDR3 is 16 residues. CDR3 bases: TGTGCCAGTAACCCCAGGGGGGGGCCCGGCGGGTTGGCCCAGCATTTT. It codes for CASNPRGGPGGLAQHF.

The rearrangement joins TRBV27 to TRBJ2-1; D is perhaps TRBD2 (6 bases). CDR3 length equals 14 residues. Trimming shortened V by 10 bases and J by 5 bases, and 18 bases separated the two germline ends. Germline CDR1 is MNHEY and CDR2 is SMNVEV (reference sequence). CDR3 DNA sequence: TGTGCCACCAATTACCCCGGGGGACACAATGAGCAGTTCTTC. Its protein is CATNYPGGHNEQFF.

The chain carries TRBV5-1 and TRBJ1-1; a weak D match, TRBD1 (5 bases). There are 16 residues in the CDR3. V shed 4 bases and J shed 0 bases, with 16 bases lying between them. The germline V gene encodes CDR1 SGHRS and CDR2 YFSETQ. The CDR3: CASSRLGTLMNTEAFF. CDR3 nucleotide sequence: TGCGCCAGCAGCCGGCTGGGGACCCTCATGAACACTGAAGCTTTCTTT.

The chain combines TRBV5-1 with TRBJ2-2; possible D gene TRBD2, 6 bases. The CDR3 extends over 15 amino acids. V lost 3 bases and J lost 4, with 13 bases in between. Germline V CDR1 and CDR2: SGHRS, YFSETQ. The CDR3 DNA reads TGCGCCAGCAGCTCCACGGGGGAGGCCACCGGGGAGCTGTTTTTT. Translating it yields CASSSTGEATGELFF.

The rearrangement uses TRBV27 and TRBJ2-1, with 13 bases matching TRBD2. V was clipped by 7 bases and J by 5 bases; unmatched bases: 8. The CDR3 has 16 amino acids. Germline CDR1 MNHEY, CDR2 SMNVEV (reference sequence). The CDR3 reads CASTTTSGRANNEQFF. In DNA, the CDR3 is TGTGCCAGCACCACCACTAGCGGGAGGGCCAACAATGAGCAGTTCTTC.

This clone was counted only a few times. The same CDR3 also results from other DNA sequences found in this sample. This CDR3 reads CASSYSHGNYGYTF. CDR3 nucleotide sequence: TGTGCCAGCAGTTACTCGCACGGAAACTATGGCTACACCTTC. The chain is built from TRBV6-5 and TRBJ1-2; D remains ambiguous. The CDR3 is 14 residues long. Per germline, CDR1 MNHEY and CDR2 SVGAGI. V gave up 0 bases and J gave up 2 bases, with 7 bases separating them.

The chain uses TRBV6-5 and TRBJ2-3; D is undetermined. This CDR3 has 12 residues. Germline assignment: CDR1 MNHEY and CDR2 SVGAGI. The V end was cut by 7 bases, the J end by 0 bases, with 5 bases between. The CDR3: CASTSSTDTQYF. DNA for the CDR3: TGTGCCAGCACCTCTAGCACAGATACGCAGTATTTT.

The rearrangement uses TRBV5-5 and TRBJ2-4; 8 nucleotides match TRBD1. This CDR3 region has 13 residues. The ends lost 0 bases at V and 9 bases at J; junction bases unmatched: 2. The germline V gene has CDR1 SGHKS and CDR2 YYEKEE (reference sequence). CDR3 amino acids: CASSLGQGIIQYF. The CDR3 DNA reads TGTGCCAGCAGCTTGGGACAGGGGATCATTCAGTACTTC.

The V gene is TRBV6-5, the J gene TRBJ1-3, with D tentatively TRBD1 (5 bases). Trimming pared 0 bases from V and 1 base from J, leaving 10 bases between. The CDR3 has 16 amino acids. Germline loops: CDR1 MNHEY, CDR2 SVGAGI. DNA of the CDR3: TGTGCCAGCAGTTACTCGATTAACAGGTCTGGAAACACCATATATTTT. This sequence encodes CASSYSINRSGNTIYF.

This chain connects TRBV15 to TRBJ1-2; TRBD1 is a possible D gene (6 bases). From germline, CDR1 is LNHNV and CDR2 YYDKDF (reference sequence). V was cut by 0 bases and J by 8 bases, with 16 bases left in between. The CDR3 length is 15 residues. The CDR3 sequence is CATSRDGPGAQGYTF. The CDR3, as DNA: TGTGCCACCAGCAGAGATGGGCCGGGGGCGCAGGGCTACACCTTC. Full variable domain (rest looked up from reference TRBV15 and TRBJ1-2): DAMVIQNPRYQVTQFGKPVTLSCSQTLNHNVMYWYQQKSSQAPKLLFHYYDKDFNNEADTPDNFQSRRPNTSFCFLDIRSPGLGDTAMYLCATSRDGPGAQGYTFGSGTRLTVV.

The V and J genes are TRBV25-1 and TRBJ2-5; 13 positions agree with TRBD2. The CDR3 has 17 amino acids. CDR1 MGHDK and CDR2 SYGVNS come from the germline V gene. Trimming took 5 bases from V and 8 from J; bases not matched to a gene: 14. The CDR3 loop reads CASSHKTTSGRAETQYF. For the CDR3, the DNA is TGTGCCAGCAGTCACAAAACCACTAGCGGGAGGGCGGAAACCCAGTACTTC.